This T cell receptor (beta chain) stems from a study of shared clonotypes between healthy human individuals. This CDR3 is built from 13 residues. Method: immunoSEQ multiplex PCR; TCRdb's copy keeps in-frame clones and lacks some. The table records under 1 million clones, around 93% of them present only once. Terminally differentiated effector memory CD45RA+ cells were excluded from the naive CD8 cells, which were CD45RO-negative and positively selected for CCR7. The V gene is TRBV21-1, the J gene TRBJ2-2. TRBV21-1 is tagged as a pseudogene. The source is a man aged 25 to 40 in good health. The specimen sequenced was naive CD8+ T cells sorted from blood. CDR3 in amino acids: CASSRVGGGELFF. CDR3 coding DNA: TGTGCCAGCAGCCGCGTGGGCGGCGGGGAGCTGTTTTTT.